The entry that follows covers one T cell receptor beta chain sequence. Its recognized antigen is unknown. For both bulk and single-cell sequencing, libraries were prepared with the iRepertoire multiplex PCR system using TCR subtype-specific primers. Multiplex PCR using primers aimed at the V, D and J gene regions produced the bulk TCR beta libraries. Bulk TCR library preparation used roughly 100-550 ng of RNA per sample as input. An Illumina MiSeq was used to sequence the bulk TCR beta amplicons. As for the original processing: Sample misassignments and low-quality sequencing reads were filtered out during quality control steps. The amino acids lying between the V-gene Y[YFLI]C motif and the J-segment [FW]GXGT motif were defined as CDR3. The IMGT database served as the reference for assigning TRBV and TRBJ genes and CDR3 clonotypes. For each sample, TRBV expression was normalized against the mean for the same gene in PBMC from some 44 healthy donors. TCRdb reprocessed the reads and provides one entry for every CDR3 protein sequence; no DNA is given. The V and J calls follow TCRdb's processing rather than the paper's. The sample has approximately 9,600 distinct CDR3 sequences on record. Of the sample, about 19% is held by the ten largest clones.

This sample was taken from a study of T cells in severe cutaneous drug reactions (dated by TCRdb to the late 2010s). Background on the whole study: Between the early 2010s and the late 2010s, patients were recruited from Taiwan, Thailand and a European registry network. Enrollment was limited to patients whose SJS/TEN or DRESS diagnosis was probable or definite according to RegiSCAR criteria. The Naranjo algorithm and the ALDEN drug causality algorithm were used to identify the culprit drug. Biological samples, such as blister fluids/cells and PBMC, were collected from patients during the acute or recovery stage. The study paired bulk TCR sequencing with single-cell sequencing, quantitative PCR validation, functional assays and transgenic mouse experiments. To build the libraries, iRepertoire multiplex PCR was used, and the authors pointed to a comparison in which iRepertoire and 5' RACE methods, with or without UMI, captured abundant clonotypes similarly. General conclusions and limits of the study: A strong increase in TRBV12-4 usage was observed in CBZ-SJS/TEN patients, with averages of approximately 32% in blister cells and roughly 5% in PBMC. A public TCRbeta CDR3 was found in all seven CBZ-SJS/TEN blister samples (mean around 13%) but was undetectable or scarce in tolerant-control and healthy-donor PBMC. According to the authors, further study is still needed to determine whether the public TCR generalizes to SJS/TEN caused by other drugs.

The germline V gene specifies SNHLY as CDR1 and FYNNEI as CDR2. The CDR3 starts with the cysteine, ends with the phenylalanine, and has 16 residues. No DNA sequence is on record. Sequencing was performed on donors who were patients with carbamazepine-induced Stevens-Johnson syndrome or toxic epidermal necrolysis (CBZ-SJS/TEN). To search for drug-specific clonotypes, the T cell receptor repertoires of patients with drug-induced severe cutaneous adverse reactions were profiled by next-generation sequencing. RNA was isolated either from blister cells of skin lesions or from peripheral blood mononuclear cells.

The receptor was derived from a human donor with Stevens-Johnson syndrome, a severe cutaneous drug reaction. The rearranged chain carries TRBV2 and TRBJ1-2; there is no DNA to check the TCRdb D call of TRBD1. The sequenced sample consisted of cells from a skin blister. In the paper's terms, the cell subset or site label means: unsorted cells from skin lesion blisters. The CDR3 region: CASSELGGRSNYGYTF. Reference TRBV2 and TRBJ1-2 genes cover what lies past the CDR3, so the full variable domain is EPEVTQTPSHQVTQMGQEVILRCVPISNHLYFYWYRQILGQKVEFLVSFYNNEISEKSEIFDDQFSVERPDGSNFTLKIRSTKLEDSAMYFCASSELGGRSNYGYTFGSGTRLTVV.